This T cell receptor (beta chain) was sequenced during a study of control samples from healthy donors and cancer patients. Assay used: immunoSEQ multiplex PCR; TCRdb lists only in-frame clones, some missing. The sample contains about 28,000 clones, 75% to 95% of which appear only once. Sequenced: PBMCs. The TCR originated in a man aged 50 or older with lung cancer.

In DNA, the CDR3 is TGTGCCAGCAGCCTACAGGGGGCTGGGGTGTTAGGTGGAAACACCATATATTTT. Its protein product is CASSLQGAGVLGGNTIYF. The chain combines TRBV7-8 with TRBJ1-3; 9 bases are a match to TRBD1. The CDR3 length is 18 residues. Germline V gives CDR1 SGHVS, CDR2 FQNEAQ. The J segment lost 3 bases and the V segment lost 5 bases, leaving 14 bases of the junction unmatched.